This passage covers 3 T cell receptor beta chains from one sample sequenced in a study of CD8+ T cells in alopecia areata (dated by TCRdb to between 2018 and 2020). Per the publication, the time point label means: baseline before oral tofacitinib. Library preparation employed the immunoSEQ multiplex PCR assay. RNA was extracted from all samples and reverse transcribed into cDNA, which served as template for TCR sequencing. TCRdb took this table from immuneACCESS and kept in-frame rearrangements with V and J called. Such tables lack part of the clones; where checked against another copy, unresolved V genes explain under half of the gap, and the rest is unexplained. This sample gives roughly 130,000 clones in total; about 57% of them show up just once. The ten largest clones take up roughly 4.3% of the sample. Sequences were derived from CD4+ T cells sorted from blood, sampled at week 0. The receptors were gathered from a human donor with alopecia areata.

This clone turned up a few times. This rearrangement joins TRBV9 to TRBJ2-1; TRBD2 is a possible D gene (6 bases). The germline V gene has CDR1 SGDLS and CDR2 YYNGEE. The germline V and J ends were trimmed by 3 bases and 7 bases, with 14 bases remaining between them. This CDR3 contains 14 residues. The DNA for the CDR3 is TGTGCCAGCAGCGCCCTCGGGGGAAGAAATGAGCAGTTCTTC. Protein sequence: CASSALGGRNEQFF.

A few counts support this clone. This chain links TRBV7-2 with TRBJ2-5; TRBD2 is a possible D gene (5 bases). This CDR3 is built from 12 residues. V dropped 5 bases and J dropped 5 bases, with 9 bases sitting between them. Germline V gives CDR1 SGHTA, CDR2 FQGNSA. CDR3 amino acids: CASSTLAETQYF. The CDR3 DNA reads as TGTGCCAGCAGCACCTTAGCGGAGACCCAGTACTTC.

For this clone: The sample carries other DNA sequences with the same CDR3. J is TRBJ2-5 and V is TRBV10-3; TRBD1 might be the D (6 bases). The CDR3 is 13 residues long. Trimming cost V 3 bases and J 5 bases, with 10 bases left between them. Germline values: CDR1 ENHRY, CDR2 SYGVKD. DNA of the CDR3: TGTGCCATCAGTGACGGGCAGGGGGAGACCCAGTACTTC. It encodes CAISDGQGETQYF.